A single sample is the source of the 17 T cell receptor beta chains below, sequenced in a study of CD8+ T cells in alopecia areata. RNA extraction was followed by reverse transcription into cDNA, which acted as the sequencing template. TCRdb keeps only in-frame clones here, not all; method: immunoSEQ multiplex PCR. Among 170,000 or so clones listed, around three fifths were seen once. The specimen comprised CD4+ T cells sorted from blood, sampled at week 0. The receptor set was obtained from a human donor with alopecia areata.

The rearrangement joins TRBV5-4 to TRBJ2-1; either TRBD1 or TRBD2 may supply D (5 bases each). Trimming left V 4 bases short and J 6 bases short, with 17 bases between. The CDR3 loop spans 15 amino acids. The germline gives CDR1 SGHNT, CDR2 YYREEE (reference sequence). Written as DNA, the CDR3 is TGTGCCAGCAGCCGCGGGCAGGGTCGTTCCAATGAGCAGTTCTTC. Translating gives CASSRGQGRSNEQFF.

This clone has a single count. The CDR3 loop is CASSLAPTDNSPLHF. CDR3 sequence (DNA): TGTGCCAGCAGCTTAGCGCCGACAGACAATTCACCCCTCCACTTT. The rearrangement joins TRBV7-2 to TRBJ1-6; tentatively, D is TRBD1 (5 bases). The germline gives CDR1 SGHTA, CDR2 FQGNSA. Trimming left V 0 bases short and J 7 bases short, with 10 bases between. This CDR3 is built from 15 residues.

The gene calls are TRBV2 and TRBJ2-3; 10 nucleotides line up with TRBD1. The V gene's germline CDR1 is SNHLY and CDR2 FYNNEI. V dropped 7 bases and J dropped 9; count of bases not matched to a gene: 4. The length of the CDR3 is 12 residues. Here the CDR3 reads CASTLDRGTQYF. CDR3 nucleotides: TGTGCCAGCACCTTGGACAGGGGGACGCAGTATTTT. The full variable domain, with the rest looked up from reference TRBV2 and TRBJ2-3, is EPEVTQTPSHQVTQMGQEVILRCVPISNHLYFYWYRQILGQKVEFLVSFYNNEISEKSEIFDDQFSVERPDGSNFTLKIRSTKLEDSAMYFCASTLDRGTQYFGPGTRLTVL.

V usage is TRBV10-1 and J usage is TRBJ2-7; D tentatively reads TRBD1 or TRBD2 (5 bases each). Per germline, CDR1 WNHNN and CDR2 SYGVQD (reference sequence). CDR3 length: 14 residues. With 6 bases removed from V and 0 bases from J, the gap between germline ends came to 12 bases. This CDR3 is CASSPGRNSYEQYF. The DNA of the CDR3 is TGCGCCAGCAGCCCGGGACGGAACTCCTACGAGCAGTACTTC.

The rearrangement joins TRBV27 to TRBJ2-7, with TRBD1 identical over 7 bases. Per the germline V gene, CDR1 is MNHEY and CDR2 is SMNVEV (reference sequence). V shed 4 bases, J shed 3 bases, and the junction held 6 bases outside the gene matches. The CDR3 has 14 amino acids. In nucleotides, the CDR3 is TGTGCCAGCAGTTCCGGGACAGTGAACTACGAGCAGTACTTC. It translates to CASSSGTVNYEQYF.

The gene calls are TRBV5-6 and TRBJ1-1; D unclear. Germline V lookup: CDR1 SGHDT, CDR2 YYEEEE. The CDR3 is made up of 15 amino acids. V dropped 0 bases and J dropped 0 bases, with 9 bases sitting between them. The CDR3 here is CASSLGSVMNTEAFF. CDR3 in DNA: TGTGCCAGCAGCTTGGGATCAGTAATGAACACTGAAGCTTTCTTT.

The chain recombines TRBV15 with TRBJ2-5; D not certain. The CDR3 sequence is 13 residues long. Between the trimmed V and J ends, which lost 3 bases and 5 bases, there was a span of 10 bases. Germline CDR1 and CDR2: LNHNV and YYDKDF (reference sequence). The CDR3 DNA reads as TGTGCCACCAGCAGGGGGATGGCGGAGACCCAGTACTTC. It encodes CATSRGMAETQYF.

This clone showed up just once. V usage is TRBV11-3 and J usage is TRBJ2-1; no clear D gene. This CDR3 comprises 13 residues. The V and J ends lost 5 bases and 7 bases respectively, with 12 bases between them. The germline CDR1 and CDR2 sequences are SGHNT and YENEEA. The CDR3 bases are TGTGCCAGCAGCGCCGGTCTAAGAAATGAGCAGTTCTTC. It specifies CASSAGLRNEQFF.

The chain links TRBV4-1 to TRBJ2-5; 11 nucleotides line up with TRBD2. The germline V gene encodes CDR1 MGHRA and CDR2 YSYEKL. The CDR3 has 16 residues. V dropped 2 bases and J dropped 2; count of bases not matched to a gene: 4. The CDR3 here is CASSQSTSGEQETQYF. DNA of the CDR3: TGCGCCAGCAGCCAATCGACTAGCGGGGAGCAAGAGACCCAGTACTTC.

The sample holds a few counts of this clone. V and J are TRBV30 and TRBJ1-3; 8 bases fit TRBD1. Germline V gene data show CDR1 as GTSNPN and CDR2 as SVGIG (reference sequence). This CDR3 comprises 12 residues. CDR3 DNA sequence: TGTGGCGGGACAGGCTCTGGAAACACCATATATTTT. It specifies CGGTGSGNTIYF.

This clone was observed a handful of times. The V and J genes are TRBV10-3 and TRBJ1-6, with 8 bases fitting TRBD1. Germline CDR1 is ENHRY and CDR2 is SYGVKD. Losses at the gene ends were 4 bases for V and 8 bases for J; bases not matched to a gene: 4. CDR3 length: 14 residues. The DNA for the CDR3 is TGTGCCATCAGTGGGACAGGGTTAGATTCACCCCTCCACTTT. Protein sequence: CAISGTGLDSPLHF.

This chain uses TRBV15 with TRBJ2-4, with no clear D. Looked up from germline, CDR1 is LNHNV and CDR2 is YYDKDF (reference sequence). The CDR3 is 13 amino acids. V lost 8 bases to trimming and J lost 3 bases, with 11 bases between them. The CDR3, as DNA: TGTGCCACCCTCAAAGTGGGCAAAAACATTCAGTACTTC. Translation gives CATLKVGKNIQYF.

The rearrangement uses TRBV6-6 and TRBJ1-4; D is perhaps TRBD1 (6 bases). The CDR3 is 14 amino acids. V dropped 6 bases and J dropped 5 bases, with 13 bases sitting between them. CDR1 MNHNY and CDR2 SVGAGI come from the germline V gene (reference sequence). CDR3 sequence reads: CASSALTGNEKLFF. For the CDR3, the DNA is TGTGCCAGCAGCGCATTGACAGGAAATGAAAAACTGTTTTTT.

This clone was counted only a few times. The CDR3 is CSGTGEAYEQYF. CDR3 coding DNA: TGCAGCGGGACAGGGGAAGCCTACGAGCAGTACTTC. This chain joins TRBV29-1 and TRBJ2-7; 9 nucleotides agree with TRBD1. Germline trimming cut 7 bases from V and 2 bases from J; bases unmatched to any gene: 3. This CDR3 comprises 12 residues. CDR1 is SQVTM, CDR2 ANQGSEA, per germline.

This clone was counted between two and nine times. V is TRBV29-1 and J is TRBJ2-3, with D possibly TRBD1 on 6 matching bases. CDR1 is SQVTM, CDR2 ANQGSEA, per germline. The CDR3 contains 12 residues. Trimming removed 8 bases from V and 1 base from J, with 10 bases in between. CDR3 residues: CSTGQRTDTQYF. The CDR3 nucleotides are TGCAGCACCGGACAGCGCACAGATACGCAGTATTTT.

The rearrangement joins TRBV5-1 to TRBJ1-5; no firm D call. Germline CDR1 is SGHRS and CDR2 is YFSETQ. V lost 1 base, J lost 5 bases, and 7 bases lay in between. This CDR3 is built from 13 residues. The DNA of the CDR3 is TGCGCCAGCAGCTTGTTCTCAGATCAGCCCCAGCATTTT. Translated, it gives CASSLFSDQPQHF.

This clone was seen a few times. The sample holds other DNA sequences that translate to the same CDR3. V is TRBV9 and J is TRBJ1-1; D gene unclear. V lost 0 bases and J lost 2, with 2 bases in between. CDR1 and CDR2 from the germline V gene are SGDLS and YYNGEE. CDR3 size: 12 residues. CDR3 nucleotide sequence: TGTGCCAGCAGCGTAGAAAACACTGAAGCTTTCTTT. It encodes CASSVENTEAFF.